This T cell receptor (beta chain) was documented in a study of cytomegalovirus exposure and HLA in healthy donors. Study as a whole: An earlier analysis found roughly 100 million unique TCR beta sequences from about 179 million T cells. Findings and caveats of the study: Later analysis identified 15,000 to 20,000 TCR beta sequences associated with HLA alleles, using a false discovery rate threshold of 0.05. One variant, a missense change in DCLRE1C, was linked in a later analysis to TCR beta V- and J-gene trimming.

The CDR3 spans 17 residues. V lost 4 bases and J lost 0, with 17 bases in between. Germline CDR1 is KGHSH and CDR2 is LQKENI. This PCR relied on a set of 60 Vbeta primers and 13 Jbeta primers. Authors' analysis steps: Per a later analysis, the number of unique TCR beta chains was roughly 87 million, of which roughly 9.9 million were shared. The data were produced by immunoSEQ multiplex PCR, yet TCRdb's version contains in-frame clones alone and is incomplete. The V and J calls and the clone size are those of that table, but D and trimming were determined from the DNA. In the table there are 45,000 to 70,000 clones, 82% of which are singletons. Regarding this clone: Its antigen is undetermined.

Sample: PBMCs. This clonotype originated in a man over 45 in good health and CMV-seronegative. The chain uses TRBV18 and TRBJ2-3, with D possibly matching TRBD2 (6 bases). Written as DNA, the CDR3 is TGTGCCAGCTCACGGAGCGGGCACGTTCGTAGCACAGATACGCAGTATTTT. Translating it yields CASSRSGHVRSTDTQYF.